This TCR beta chain was documented in a study of PD-L1 blockade in urothelial cancer (dated by TCRdb to 2017 to 2019). Looking at the study overall: Therapy was started around 2014 for all patients, and atezolizumab 1,200 mg was administered intravenously every 3 weeks. About 90% of the roughly 29 patients were males with bladder-origin urothelial cancer, and about 65% of the roughly 30 reported a prior smoking history. Patients had an ECOG performance status of 0 or 1 and had received between 0 and 3 prior chemotherapy regimens. Blood samples were analyzed at 3 weeks after treatment start (second dose) and at 6 weeks after treatment start. Blood samples gave median yields of about 150,000 T cells and 80,000 or so unique TCRs, along with a median clonality of roughly 0.08. The study was an exploratory multi-omic analysis of somatic, immune and clinical correlates of response to PD-L1 blockade with atezolizumab in urothelial cancer. Pretreatment tumor samples, along with matched peripheral blood serially collected before and after atezolizumab treatment, were subjected to TCR sequencing. Durable clinical benefit meant progression-free survival longer than 6 months, and TCR features were also tested against progression-free and overall survival. In the same patients, whole exome sequencing and RNA sequencing of pretreatment tumors were performed in addition to TCR sequencing. Fewer than ten patients achieved durable clinical benefit and 15 to 20 did not. Pretreatment blood TCR-seq was available for about 27 patients, at least one posttreatment blood collection was obtained for some 24 patients, and tumor TCR-seq was available for some 24 patients. The research as a whole found: Because of the small sample size (n ≈ 28) and the many exploratory analyses performed, the results are intended to be regarded as hypothesis-generating. Among patients with durable benefit, tumor-associated TCR clones showed greater expansion in peripheral blood 3 weeks after treatment started (n ≈ 23, p = 0.022). Improved progression-free and overall survival was found to be associated with pretreatment peripheral blood TCR clonality below the median.

About this clone: Its antigen specificity is not known. No qualities accompany the bases; no much larger clone lies one base away.

CDR1 SGHVS and CDR2 FNYEAQ were looked up in the germline V gene. At the junction V is shortened by 0 bases and J by 1 base; bases outside the gene matches: 7. From cysteine to phenylalanine, the CDR3 is 18 amino acids long. CDR3 DNA only is kept here, 54 bases in frame from base 1. A cohort of some 29 patients with locally advanced or metastatic urothelial carcinoma, treated at Memorial Sloan Kettering on a trial protocol, was included. Peripheral blood mononuclear cells were collected pretreatment and during treatment, with between 1 and 8 total time points obtained per patient. The Qiagen DNeasy Blood extraction kit was used to purify genomic DNA from total PBMCs and tumor samples. Collected pretreatment and during treatment, PBMCs were isolated and stored as previously described. Each PCR received spiked-in synthetic TCR analog templates so that absolute template abundance could be estimated from read counts. The immunoSEQ assay was used to amplify TCRbeta CDR3 regions from genomic DNA with bias-controlled V and J gene primers. Sequencing of rearranged TCRbeta segments was performed at approximately 20X coverage. Per the original workflow: Clustering was used to correct sequencing errors, and CDR3s were annotated against IMGT so that V, D and J genes could be assigned. Out-of-frame and stop-codon sequences were excluded, and only productive TCRbeta rearrangements were used in downstream analyses. Clonality was computed as one minus Shannon entropy normalized by the log of the number of unique productive sequences. Clones differing between time points or between blood and tumor were identified using Fisher's exact test with Benjamini-Hochberg correction, with an adjusted p below 0.01 applied as the threshold. TCRdb provides this immuneACCESS table in a form limited to in-frame rearrangements. Some clones are lacking; in checked studies, under half of them reflect an unresolved V gene, and why the rest are absent is not known. Clone size and the V and J calls come from that table; the DNA yielded D and trimming. The sample contains 85,000 to 130,000 clones, about nine tenths of them found a single time. Approximately 0.88% of the sample rests with the top ten.

The receptor chain draws on TRBV7-6 and TRBJ1-1, with 11 bases in between that match TRBD1. The specimen comprised PBMCs, sampled around atezolizumab (anti-PD-L1) treatment. The clonotype comes from a woman aged 80 or over with urothelial cancer. Here is the DNA: TGTGCCAGCAGCTTAGCCGGGACAGGGGGACGGAGGAACACTGAAGCTTTCTTT. The resulting protein is CASSLAGTGGRRNTEAFF.